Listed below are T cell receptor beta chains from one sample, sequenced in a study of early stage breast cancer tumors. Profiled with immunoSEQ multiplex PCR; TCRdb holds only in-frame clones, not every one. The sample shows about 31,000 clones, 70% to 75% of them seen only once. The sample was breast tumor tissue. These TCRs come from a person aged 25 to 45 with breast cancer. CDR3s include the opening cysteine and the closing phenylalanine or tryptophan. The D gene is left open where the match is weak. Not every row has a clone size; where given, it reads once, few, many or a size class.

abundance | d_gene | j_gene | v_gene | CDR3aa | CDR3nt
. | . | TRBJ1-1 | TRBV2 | CASSTWTGNTEAFF | TGTGCCAGCAGTACATGGACGGGGAACACTGAAGCTTTCTTT
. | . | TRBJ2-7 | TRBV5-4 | CASSLELNSYEQYF | TGTGCCAGCAGCTTGGAGCTCAACTCCTACGAGCAGTACTTC
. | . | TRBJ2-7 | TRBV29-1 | CSVATRGDDEQYF | TGCAGCGTCGCAACTAGAGGAGACGACGAGCAGTACTTC
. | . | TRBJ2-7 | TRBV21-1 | CASSKERGTEQYF | TGTGCCAGCAGCAAAGAAAGAGGCACCGAGCAGTACTTC
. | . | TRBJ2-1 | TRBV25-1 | CASSDLATYNEQFF | TGTGCCAGCAGTGATCTAGCTACATACAATGAGCAGTTCTTC
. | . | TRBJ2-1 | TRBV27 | CASDVSDHEQFF | TGTGCCAGCGATGTATCCGACCATGAGCAGTTCTTC
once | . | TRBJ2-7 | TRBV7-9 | CASSRAQAVYEQYF | TGTGCCAGCAGCCGAGCGCAGGCCGTATACGAGCAGTACTTC
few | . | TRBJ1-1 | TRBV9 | CASSVVGAQMNTEAFF | TGTGCCAGCAGCGTAGTTGGGGCCCAGATGAACACTGAAGCTTTCTTT
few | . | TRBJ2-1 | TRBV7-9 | CASTSPARSYNEQFF | TGTGCCAGCACTAGCCCAGCTAGATCCTACAATGAGCAGTTCTTC
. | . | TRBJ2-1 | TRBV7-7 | CASSPSGLYSEQFF | TGTGCCAGCAGCCCGTCTGGGTTATATAGCGAGCAGTTCTTC
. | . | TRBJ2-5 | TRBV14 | CASSQVGTQYF | TGTGCCAGCAGCCAAGTAGGGACCCAGTACTTC
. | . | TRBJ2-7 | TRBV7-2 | CASSLTGQSYEQYF | TGTGCCAGCAGCTTAACGGGACAATCCTACGAGCAGTACTTC
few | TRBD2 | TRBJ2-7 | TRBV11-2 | CASSPLPSGVYEQYF | TGTGCCAGCAGCCCATTACCTAGCGGGGTATACGAGCAGTACTTC
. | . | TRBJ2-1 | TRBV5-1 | CASSHQSGNSYNEQFF | TGCGCCAGCAGCCATCAGAGTGGGAATTCCTACAATGAGCAGTTCTTC
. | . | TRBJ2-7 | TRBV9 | CASSVEGGGGYEQYF | TGTGCCAGCAGCGTAGAAGGAGGAGGGGGGTACGAGCAGTACTTC
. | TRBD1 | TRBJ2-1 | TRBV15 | CATSRETGGYNEQFF | TGTGCCACCAGCAGAGAGACAGGGGGCTACAATGAGCAGTTCTTC
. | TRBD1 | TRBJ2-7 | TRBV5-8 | CASRTGRGINEQYF | TGTGCCAGCAGAACTGGCAGGGGGATCAACGAGCAGTACTTC
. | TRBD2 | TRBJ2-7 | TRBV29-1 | CSAQTSGSGEQYF | TGCAGCGCTCAGACTAGCGGGAGTGGCGAGCAGTACTTC
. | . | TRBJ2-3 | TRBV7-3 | CASSPQLAGDTQYF | TGTGCCAGCAGCCCCCAGCTAGCAGGAGATACGCAGTATTTT
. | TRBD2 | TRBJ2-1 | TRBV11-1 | CASSWTSGLFMFF | TGTGCCAGCAGCTGGACTAGCGGGCTTTTTATGTTCTTC
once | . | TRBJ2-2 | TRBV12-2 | CASRLLDRAACRELFF | TGTGCAAGTCGCTTACTGGACAGGGCCGCTTGTAGGGAGCTGTTTTTT
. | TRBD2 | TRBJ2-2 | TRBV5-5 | CASSLAGGIGELFF | TGTGCCAGCAGCTTAGCGGGAGGTATCGGGGAGCTGTTTTTT
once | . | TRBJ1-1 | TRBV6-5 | CASSEHGWNTEAFF | TGTGCCAGCAGCGAACATGGGTGGAACACTGAAGCTTTCTTT
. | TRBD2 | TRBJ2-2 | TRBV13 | CASSLPPSGSLTGELFF | TGTGCCAGCAGCTTGCCTCCGAGCGGGAGTCTCACCGGGGAGCTGTTTTTT
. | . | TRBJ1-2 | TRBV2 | CASGRRTGFAYGYTF | TGTGCCAGCGGACGAAGAACAGGTTTTGCCTATGGCTACACCTTC
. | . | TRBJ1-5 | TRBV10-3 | CAISDRQGTNQPQHF | TGTGCCATCAGTGATAGGCAGGGTACCAATCAGCCCCAGCATTTT
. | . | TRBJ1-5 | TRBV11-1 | CASSLEQGVGASNQPQHF | TGTGCCAGCAGCTTAGAACAGGGTGTCGGGGCGAGCAATCAGCCCCAGCATTTT
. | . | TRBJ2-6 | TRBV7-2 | CASSWTSGANVLTF | TGTGCCAGCAGCTGGACCTCTGGGGCCAACGTCCTGACTTTC
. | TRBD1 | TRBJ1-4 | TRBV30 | CAWSVGQGAEKLFF | TGTGCCTGGAGTGTGGGACAGGGGGCGGAAAAACTGTTTTTT
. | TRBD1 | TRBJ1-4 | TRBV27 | CASSRTGGLQKLFF | TGTGCCAGCAGTAGGACAGGGGGATTGCAAAAACTGTTTTTT
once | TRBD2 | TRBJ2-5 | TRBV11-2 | CASSSQGGETQYF | TGTGCCAGCAGCTCGCAGGGAGGGGAGACCCAGTACTTC
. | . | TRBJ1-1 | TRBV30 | CAWSVQQGTEAFF | TGTGCCTGGAGTGTACAACAGGGCACTGAAGCTTTCTTT
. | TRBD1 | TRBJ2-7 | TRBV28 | CASSGWDREGEQYF | TGTGCCAGCAGCGGGTGGGACAGAGAAGGCGAGCAGTACTTC
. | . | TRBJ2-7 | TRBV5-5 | CASSQDPTYEQYF | TGCGCCAGCAGCCAAGATCCGACCTACGAGCAGTACTTC
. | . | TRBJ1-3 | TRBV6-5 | CASINNGNSGNTIYF | TGTGCCAGCATTAACAACGGAAACTCTGGAAACACCATATATTTT
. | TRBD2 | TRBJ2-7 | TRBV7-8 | CASSSIAGPYEQYF | TGTGCCAGCTCCTCTATAGCGGGACCCTACGAGCAGTACTTC
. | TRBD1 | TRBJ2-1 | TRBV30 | CAWSAKTGRSYNEQFF | TGTGCCTGGAGTGCCAAGACAGGGCGCTCCTACAATGAGCAGTTCTTC
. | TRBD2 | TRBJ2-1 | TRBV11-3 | CASSLVGGVPTNEQFF | TGTGCCAGCAGCTTAGTTGGGGGGGTCCCCACCAATGAGCAGTTCTTC
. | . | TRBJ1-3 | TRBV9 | CASSLQGSGNTIYF | TGTGCCAGCAGCCTACAGGGATCAGGAAACACCATATATTTT
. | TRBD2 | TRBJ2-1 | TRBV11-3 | CASSLEGGRASEQFF | TGTGCCAGCAGCTTAGAGGGCGGGAGGGCCAGTGAGCAGTTCTTC
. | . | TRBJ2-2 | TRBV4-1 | CASSRDSNTGELFF | TGCGCCAGCAGTCGGGACTCTAACACCGGGGAGCTGTTTTTT
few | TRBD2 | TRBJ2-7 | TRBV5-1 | CASSFPRTSGSANEQYF | TGCGCCAGCAGCTTCCCCCGGACTAGCGGGAGCGCCAACGAGCAGTACTTC